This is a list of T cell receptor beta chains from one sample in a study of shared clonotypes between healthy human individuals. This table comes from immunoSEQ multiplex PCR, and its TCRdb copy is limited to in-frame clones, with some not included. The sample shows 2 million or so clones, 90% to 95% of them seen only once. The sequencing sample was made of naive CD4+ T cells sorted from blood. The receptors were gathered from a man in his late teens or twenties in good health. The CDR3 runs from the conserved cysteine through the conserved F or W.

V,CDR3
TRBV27,CASSSLINQPQHF
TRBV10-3,CAISGSGNYNSPLHF
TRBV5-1,CASSFGQVINTEAFF
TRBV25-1,CASSEVGDGYTDTQYF
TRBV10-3,CAISPTGTNTGELFF
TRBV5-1,CASSRSGTTPGEQYF
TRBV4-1,CASSQDSPRVSYNSPLHF
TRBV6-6,CASSLGRGAFF
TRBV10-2,CASRLQGVVTEAFF
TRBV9,CASSERTGGTYNSPLHF
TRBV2,CASTEWGNGNTEAFF
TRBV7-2,CASSFGQGTTYGYTF
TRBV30,CAWSVGTSRTNSPLHF
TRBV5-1,CASSLVVGTGELFF
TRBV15,CATSRHPKEDGYTF
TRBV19,CASSQGSSYEQYF
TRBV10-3,CAAGEGVSGPGYEQYF
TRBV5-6,CASSLDTGSLYEQYF
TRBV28,CASSLSGNPTYGYTF
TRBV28,CASGKSGNTIYF
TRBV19,CASTATWLAGLAKNIQYF
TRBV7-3,CASSLMTNLGADTQYF
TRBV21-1,CASSKRRHKVVYGYTF
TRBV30,CAWSVRGTGANVLTF
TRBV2,CASSGPGPGRYEQYF
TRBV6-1,CASSVSANTGELFF
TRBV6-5,CASSRDRNTGELFF
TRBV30,CAWRAGGTEAFF
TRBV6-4,CASSEGGGVNEQFF
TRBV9,CASSVAGDRGPMNTEAFF
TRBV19,CASSRQVTDTQYF
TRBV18,CASSPPGQGHGHF
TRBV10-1,CASSESSGRPYEQYF
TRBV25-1,CASSGLLAGGPSGELFF
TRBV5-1,CASSSGGGQETQYF
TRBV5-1,CASSWSTGSTGGYTF
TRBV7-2,CASTLVPGVNEKLFF
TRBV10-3,CAISAGQAPNSNQPQHF
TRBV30,CAWSHGGLNTEAFF
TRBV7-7,CASSLRGANTGELFF
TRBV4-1,CASSPGTQYNEQFF
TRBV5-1,CASSLRTGTNEKLFF
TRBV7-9,CASSRGSSGNTIYF
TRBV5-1,CASGPPGQGLSGANVLTF
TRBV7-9,CASSYASTGMNSPLHF
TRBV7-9,CASSLQGNTEAFF
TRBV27,CASSGAPYTEAFF
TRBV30,CAWGRTGINQPQHF
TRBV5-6,CASIPSAGQSSYEQYF
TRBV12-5,CASSTGWIYTGELFF
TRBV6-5,CASSLLRGQGRTEAFF
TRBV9,CASSALGGSGQRTDTQYF
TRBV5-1,CASSFEGWNTGELFF
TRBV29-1,CSAGTGVGETQYF
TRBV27,CASATGQGIGGEQYF
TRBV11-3,CASSLGPYNEQFF
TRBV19,CASSTPPGTGNSNYGYTF
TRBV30,CAWSKGARESRNEQYF